These T cell receptor beta chains were read from a single sample in a study of shared clonotypes between healthy human individuals. Sequencing used immunoSEQ multiplex PCR; TCRdb keeps in-frame clones, though not all of them. The table shows some 500,000 clones, with 79% occurring only once. Sequencing was carried out using PBMCs. The receptors derive from a woman in her 40s in good health. Some clones in this sample may be carry-over from other donors' samples. Both conserved end residues are part of each CDR3. D genes are given only for firm matches. Clone size is stated in some rows and not others, as once, few, many or a class when expanded.

cdr3_nt: TGTGCCAGCAGACCCACAGGGGGCACCTATGGCTACACCTTC
cdr3_aa: CASRPTGGTYGYTF
d_call: TRBD1
j_call: TRBJ1-2
v_call: TRBV27
clone_size: once

cdr3_nt: TGTGCCAGCAGCTCCAGGGGACAGGGCCAAAACATTCAGTACTTC
cdr3_aa: CASSSRGQGQNIQYF
d_call: TRBD1
j_call: TRBJ2-4
v_call: TRBV5-6
clone_size: -

cdr3_nt: TGTGCCATCAGTGAGCTGGGGCATCAGCCCCAGCATTTT
cdr3_aa: CAISELGHQPQHF
d_call: -
j_call: TRBJ1-5
v_call: TRBV10-3
clone_size: few

cdr3_nt: TGTGCCAGCACCGACAGCTACAATGAGCAGTTCTTC
cdr3_aa: CASTDSYNEQFF
d_call: -
j_call: TRBJ2-1
v_call: TRBV6-5
clone_size: -

cdr3_nt: TGTGCCAGCAGCCCCCCTTGGGGGGGGCGCAACTATGGCTACACCTTC
cdr3_aa: CASSPPWGGRNYGYTF
d_call: -
j_call: TRBJ1-2
v_call: TRBV14
clone_size: -

cdr3_nt: TGTGCCAGCAGCCCAAGCGGGAGAGAGACCCAGTACTTC
cdr3_aa: CASSPSGRETQYF
d_call: TRBD2
j_call: TRBJ2-5
v_call: TRBV11-2
clone_size: -

cdr3_nt: TGTGCCAGCAGCTTAAGGTGGGAGGAGAATGAGCAGTTCTTC
cdr3_aa: CASSLRWEENEQFF
d_call: -
j_call: TRBJ2-1
v_call: TRBV7-8
clone_size: few

cdr3_nt: TGTGCCAGCTCAGCGACTAGCGGCGCTTCCTACAATGAGCAGTTCTTC
cdr3_aa: CASSATSGASYNEQFF
d_call: TRBD2
j_call: TRBJ2-1
v_call: TRBV18
clone_size: -

cdr3_nt: TGTGCCAGCAGCCCGCGTTTTCCTGGCTACACCTTC
cdr3_aa: CASSPRFPGYTF
d_call: -
j_call: TRBJ1-2
v_call: TRBV7-2
clone_size: -

cdr3_nt: TGTGCCAGCAGTGAAGTTCGGTTAGCTGAAGCTTTCTTT
cdr3_aa: CASSEVRLAEAFF
d_call: -
j_call: TRBJ1-1
v_call: TRBV6-1
clone_size: -

cdr3_nt: TGTGCCTGGAGTCCCCTCTCGGCAGGACAGGGAGTCCAGTACTTC
cdr3_aa: CAWSPLSAGQGVQYF
d_call: TRBD1
j_call: TRBJ2-5
v_call: TRBV30
clone_size: -

cdr3_nt: TGCGCCGCCAAACTGGGACTAGCGGGAAAGGAGCAGTTCTTC
cdr3_aa: CAAKLGLAGKEQFF
d_call: TRBD2
j_call: TRBJ2-1
v_call: TRBV10-2
clone_size: -

cdr3_nt: TGCGCCAGCAGCCAAGGGCACCAAGAGACCCAGTACTTC
cdr3_aa: CASSQGHQETQYF
d_call: -
j_call: TRBJ2-5
v_call: TRBV4-3
clone_size: many

cdr3_nt: TGTGCCAGCGGTTTATCCCGGGACAGGGGGGAAAAACTGTTTTTT
cdr3_aa: CASGLSRDRGEKLFF
d_call: TRBD1
j_call: TRBJ1-4
v_call: TRBV2
clone_size: -

cdr3_nt: TGCGCCAGCAGCCACGCGGACAGGGACGATCAGCCCCAGCATTTT
cdr3_aa: CASSHADRDDQPQHF
d_call: TRBD1
j_call: TRBJ1-5
v_call: TRBV4-1
clone_size: -

cdr3_nt: TGTGCCAGTAGTATTCAACCGGGAGGGATCACTGAAGCTTTCTTT
cdr3_aa: CASSIQPGGITEAFF
d_call: -
j_call: TRBJ1-1
v_call: TRBV19
clone_size: -

cdr3_nt: TGTGCCAGCAGCTTGGGGGGACAGGGGGTCTTTAACTATGGCTACACCTTC
cdr3_aa: CASSLGGQGVFNYGYTF
d_call: TRBD1
j_call: TRBJ1-2
v_call: TRBV7-2
clone_size: -

cdr3_nt: TGCGCCAGCAGCCCTCCAGGTGCCGAAAGTGGGAGGGGAGGCGAGCAGTACTTC
cdr3_aa: CASSPPGAESGRGGEQYF
d_call: TRBD2
j_call: TRBJ2-7
v_call: TRBV5-1
clone_size: -

cdr3_nt: TGTGCAAGTCGCCAACACGATAGCCCTAGCGGGGACACAGATACGCAGTATTTT
cdr3_aa: CASRQHDSPSGDTDTQYF
d_call: -
j_call: TRBJ2-3
v_call: TRBV12-2
clone_size: medium-sized

cdr3_nt: TGTGCCATCAGTGAGTCGAGGAGCGGCACAGATACGCAGTATTTT
cdr3_aa: CAISESRSGTDTQYF
d_call: -
j_call: TRBJ2-3
v_call: TRBV10-3
clone_size: -

cdr3_nt: TGTGCCAGCAGTTTAAAAAGGAGACCGCCCCGCGATGAGCAGTTCTTC
cdr3_aa: CASSLKRRPPRDEQFF
d_call: -
j_call: TRBJ2-1
v_call: TRBV28
clone_size: -

cdr3_nt: TGCGCCAGCAGCTTGGCCCCAGCGGGAGGGGCCTACGAGCAGTACTTC
cdr3_aa: CASSLAPAGGAYEQYF
d_call: TRBD2
j_call: TRBJ2-7
v_call: TRBV5-1
clone_size: once

cdr3_nt: TGTGCCAGTGAGGGGGGGCCGGAGCCCCAGCATTTT
cdr3_aa: CASEGGPEPQHF
d_call: -
j_call: TRBJ1-5
v_call: TRBV28
clone_size: -

cdr3_nt: TGTGCCAGCAGCCATCTTTGGACTAGTTTGGCGGTCAATGAGCAGTTCTTC
cdr3_aa: CASSHLWTSLAVNEQFF
d_call: TRBD2
j_call: TRBJ2-1
v_call: TRBV9
clone_size: -

cdr3_nt: TGTGCCATCAGTGGTGGACAGGGAGACACTAAAGCTTTCTTT
cdr3_aa: CAISGGQGDTKAFF
d_call: TRBD1
j_call: TRBJ1-1
v_call: TRBV10-3
clone_size: -

cdr3_nt: TGTGCCAGCAGCTTAAACTCCCATGATACCCAGTACTTC
cdr3_aa: CASSLNSHDTQYF
d_call: -
j_call: TRBJ2-5
v_call: TRBV7-3
clone_size: -

cdr3_nt: TGTGCCAGCAGCTTAGGGGGTTTAGAAGAGACCCAGTACTTC
cdr3_aa: CASSLGGLEETQYF
d_call: -
j_call: TRBJ2-5
v_call: TRBV11-3
clone_size: -

cdr3_nt: TGTGCCAGCAGGAGCAGGGGCGGTCAGCCCCAGCATTTT
cdr3_aa: CASRSRGGQPQHF
d_call: -
j_call: TRBJ1-5
v_call: TRBV5-8
clone_size: -

cdr3_nt: TGTGCCAGCAGTTCCCCCGGGACAGAGAACACTGAAGCTTTCTTT
cdr3_aa: CASSSPGTENTEAFF
d_call: TRBD1
j_call: TRBJ1-1
v_call: TRBV27
clone_size: -

cdr3_nt: TGTGCCATCAGTGAGTTACTCTTTGAGGGCGAGCAGTACTTC
cdr3_aa: CAISELLFEGEQYF
d_call: -
j_call: TRBJ2-7
v_call: TRBV10-3
clone_size: -

cdr3_nt: TGCGCCAGCAGCTTTGAGGCTAGCGGGAGCTCCTACAATGAGCAGTTCTTC
cdr3_aa: CASSFEASGSSYNEQFF
d_call: TRBD2
j_call: TRBJ2-1
v_call: TRBV5-1
clone_size: -

cdr3_nt: TGTGCCATCACAAGGGGCGCGAACACTGAAGCTTTCTTT
cdr3_aa: CAITRGANTEAFF
d_call: -
j_call: TRBJ1-1
v_call: TRBV10-3
clone_size: -

cdr3_nt: TGTGCCATCGGCCGGGACCAAGGTGAGCAGTTCTTC
cdr3_aa: CAIGRDQGEQFF
d_call: -
j_call: TRBJ2-1
v_call: TRBV10-3
clone_size: -

cdr3_nt: TGTGCCAGCAGTTTGGGGACAGGCCCCATCCCTTTGAACACCGGGGAGCTGTTTTTT
cdr3_aa: CASSLGTGPIPLNTGELFF
d_call: TRBD1
j_call: TRBJ2-2
v_call: TRBV27
clone_size: -

cdr3_nt: TGTGCCAGCGGGGACCTGATTGCCCCTAACTATGGCTACACCTTC
cdr3_aa: CASGDLIAPNYGYTF
d_call: -
j_call: TRBJ1-2
v_call: TRBV28
clone_size: -

cdr3_nt: TGCAGCGTTGAAGAGAGGGAAGGGACAGATACGCAGTATTTT
cdr3_aa: CSVEEREGTDTQYF
d_call: -
j_call: TRBJ2-3
v_call: TRBV29-1
clone_size: -

cdr3_nt: TGTGCCAGCAGCCCCGGGACTAGAAGTGATACGCAGTATTTT
cdr3_aa: CASSPGTRSDTQYF
d_call: TRBD2
j_call: TRBJ2-3
v_call: TRBV9
clone_size: -

cdr3_nt: TGTGCCTCAACGGCCACGGATGGGGGGAGCAATCAGCCCCAGCATTTT
cdr3_aa: CASTATDGGSNQPQHF
d_call: -
j_call: TRBJ1-5
v_call: TRBV10-3
clone_size: -

cdr3_nt: TGTGCCAGCAGCCCCACACGGAGGAACACTGAAGCTTTCTTT
cdr3_aa: CASSPTRRNTEAFF
d_call: -
j_call: TRBJ1-1
v_call: TRBV7-9
clone_size: few

cdr3_nt: TGTGCCAGCAGTCAACAGGGGGTGTGGGAGGCTCGGGCCGGGGAGCTGTTTTTT
cdr3_aa: CASSQQGVWEARAGELFF
d_call: TRBD1
j_call: TRBJ2-2
v_call: TRBV27
clone_size: few

cdr3_nt: TGTGCCAGCAGCCCCTTAGCGGGCCTCTCCTACGAGCAGTACTTC
cdr3_aa: CASSPLAGLSYEQYF
d_call: TRBD2
j_call: TRBJ2-7
v_call: TRBV11-2
clone_size: -

cdr3_nt: TGTGCCAGCAGGGGACTAGCGGGAGAAACAGATACGCAGTATTTT
cdr3_aa: CASRGLAGETDTQYF
d_call: TRBD2
j_call: TRBJ2-3
v_call: TRBV6-1
clone_size: -

cdr3_nt: TGTGCCAGTAGTATTCCGGGACTAGCGTTCAATGAGCAGTTCTTC
cdr3_aa: CASSIPGLAFNEQFF
d_call: TRBD2
j_call: TRBJ2-1
v_call: TRBV19
clone_size: -

cdr3_nt: TGTGCCAGCAGCCCAGCGCGGGCAGGGGGCGGGGAGCTGTTTTTT
cdr3_aa: CASSPARAGGGELFF
d_call: TRBD1
j_call: TRBJ2-2
v_call: TRBV7-2
clone_size: -

cdr3_nt: TGTGCCTGGAGCCTAGCGGGAGGGAAAACCCCGCAGTATTTT
cdr3_aa: CAWSLAGGKTPQYF
d_call: TRBD2
j_call: TRBJ2-3
v_call: TRBV30
clone_size: -

cdr3_nt: TGTGCCAGCACCAAATTGGGACCGATCTATGGCTACACCTTC
cdr3_aa: CASTKLGPIYGYTF
d_call: -
j_call: TRBJ1-2
v_call: TRBV21-1
clone_size: -

cdr3_nt: TGTGCCAGTAGTACCCCGATTCAATTTAGCACGGACCGCACTGAAGCTTTCTTT
cdr3_aa: CASSTPIQFSTDRTEAFF
d_call: -
j_call: TRBJ1-1
v_call: TRBV19
clone_size: -

cdr3_nt: TGTGCCAGCAGCGATGTAAGGGGAACAGATACGCAGTATTTT
cdr3_aa: CASSDVRGTDTQYF
d_call: -
j_call: TRBJ2-3
v_call: TRBV9
clone_size: once

cdr3_nt: TGTGCCAGCAGTTCCCTTTCCGGCGGGGCCAAAAACATTCAGTACTTC
cdr3_aa: CASSSLSGGAKNIQYF
d_call: -
j_call: TRBJ2-4
v_call: TRBV6-5
clone_size: -

cdr3_nt: TGTGCCAGCAGCTCGGACAGGAACGATGGCTACACCTTC
cdr3_aa: CASSSDRNDGYTF
d_call: TRBD1
j_call: TRBJ1-2
v_call: TRBV7-9
clone_size: -

cdr3_nt: TGTGCCAGCAGCTCCTCAGGACAGGGGGACACCGGGGAGCTGTTTTTT
cdr3_aa: CASSSSGQGDTGELFF
d_call: TRBD1
j_call: TRBJ2-2
v_call: TRBV7-9
clone_size: -